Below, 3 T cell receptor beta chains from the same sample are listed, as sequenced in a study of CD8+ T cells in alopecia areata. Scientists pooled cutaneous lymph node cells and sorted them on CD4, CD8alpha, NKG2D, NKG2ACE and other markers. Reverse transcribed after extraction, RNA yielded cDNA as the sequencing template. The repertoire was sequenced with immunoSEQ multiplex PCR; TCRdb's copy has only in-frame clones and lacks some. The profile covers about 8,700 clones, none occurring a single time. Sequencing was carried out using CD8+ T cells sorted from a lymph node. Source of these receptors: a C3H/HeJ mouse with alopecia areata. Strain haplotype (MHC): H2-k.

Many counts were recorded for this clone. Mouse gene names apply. The chain's CDR3 is CASGDVGGASAETLYF. The DNA read from the CDR3 is TGTGCCAGCGGTGACGTGGGGGGCGCCAGTGCAGAA. The chain carries TRBV13-2 and TRBJ2-3; a weak D match, TRBD2 (7 bases). From the germline J gene comes the end of the CDR3, since the read stops 4 residues before it. CDR1 and CDR2 from the germline V gene are NNHNN and SYGAGS (reference sequence). Trimming shortened V by 2 bases and J by 0 bases, and 13 bases separated the two germline ends. The CDR3 is 16 residues long.

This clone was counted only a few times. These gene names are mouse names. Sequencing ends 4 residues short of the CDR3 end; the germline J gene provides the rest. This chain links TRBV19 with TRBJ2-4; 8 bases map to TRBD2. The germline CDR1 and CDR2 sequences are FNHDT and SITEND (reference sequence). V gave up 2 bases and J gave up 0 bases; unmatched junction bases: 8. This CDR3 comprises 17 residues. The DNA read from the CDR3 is TGTGCCAGCAGTATCGTGGTGGGGGGGGGTAGTCAAAAC. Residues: CASSIVVGGGSQN. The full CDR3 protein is CASSIVVGGGSQNTLYF.

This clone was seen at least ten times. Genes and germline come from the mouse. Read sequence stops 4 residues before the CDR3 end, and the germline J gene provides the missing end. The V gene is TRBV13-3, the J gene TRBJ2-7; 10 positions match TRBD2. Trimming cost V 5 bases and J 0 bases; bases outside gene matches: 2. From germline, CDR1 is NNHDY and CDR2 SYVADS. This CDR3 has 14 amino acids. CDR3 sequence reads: CASRGTGDSYEQYF. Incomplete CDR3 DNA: TGTGCCAGCAGAGGGACTGGGGACTCCTAT.